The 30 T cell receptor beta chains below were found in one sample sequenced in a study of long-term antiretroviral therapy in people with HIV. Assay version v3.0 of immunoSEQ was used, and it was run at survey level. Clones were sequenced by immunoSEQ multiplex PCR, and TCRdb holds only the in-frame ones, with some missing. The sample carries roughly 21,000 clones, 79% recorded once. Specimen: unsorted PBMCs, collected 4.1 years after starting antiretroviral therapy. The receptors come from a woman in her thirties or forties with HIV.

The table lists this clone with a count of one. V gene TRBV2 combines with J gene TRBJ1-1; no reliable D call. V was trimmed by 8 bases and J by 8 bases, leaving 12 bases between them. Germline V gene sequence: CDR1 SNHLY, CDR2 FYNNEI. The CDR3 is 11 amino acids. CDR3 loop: CASRYVREAFF. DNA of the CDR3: TGTGCCAGCCGTTACGTGAGAGAAGCTTTCTTT.

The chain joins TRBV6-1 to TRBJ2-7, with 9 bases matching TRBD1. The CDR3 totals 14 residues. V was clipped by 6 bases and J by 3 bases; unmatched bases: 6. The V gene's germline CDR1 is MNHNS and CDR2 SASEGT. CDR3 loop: CASSPGTGYYEQYF. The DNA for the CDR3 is TGTGCCAGCAGCCCCGGGACAGGGTACTACGAGCAGTACTTC.

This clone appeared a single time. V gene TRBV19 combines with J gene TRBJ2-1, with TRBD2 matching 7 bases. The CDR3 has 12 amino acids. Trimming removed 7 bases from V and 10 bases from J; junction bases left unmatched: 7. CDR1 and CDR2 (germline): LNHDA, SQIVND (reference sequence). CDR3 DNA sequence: TGTGCCAGTACCACAAGCGGGGCCGAGCAGTTCTTC. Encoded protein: CASTTSGAEQFF.

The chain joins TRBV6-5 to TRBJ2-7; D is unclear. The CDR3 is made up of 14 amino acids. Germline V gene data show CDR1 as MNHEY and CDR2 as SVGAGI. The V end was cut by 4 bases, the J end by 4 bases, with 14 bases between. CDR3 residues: CASSLRKMGYEQYF. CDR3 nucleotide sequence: TGTGCCAGCAGTTTACGGAAAATGGGGTACGAGCAGTACTTC.

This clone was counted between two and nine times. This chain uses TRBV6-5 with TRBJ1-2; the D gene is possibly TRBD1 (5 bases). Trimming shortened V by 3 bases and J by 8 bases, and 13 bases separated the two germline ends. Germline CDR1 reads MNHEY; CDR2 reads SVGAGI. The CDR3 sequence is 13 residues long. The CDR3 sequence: CASSYLAGEGYTF. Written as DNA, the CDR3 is TGTGCCAGCAGTTATCTTGCGGGGGAAGGCTACACCTTC.

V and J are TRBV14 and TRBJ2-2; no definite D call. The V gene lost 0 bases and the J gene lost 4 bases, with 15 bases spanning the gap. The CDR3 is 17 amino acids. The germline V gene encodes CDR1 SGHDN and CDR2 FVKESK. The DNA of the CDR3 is TGTGCCAGCAGCCAAGATCGTTCACGCCAACGCACCGGGGAGCTGTTTTTT. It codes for CASSQDRSRQRTGELFF.

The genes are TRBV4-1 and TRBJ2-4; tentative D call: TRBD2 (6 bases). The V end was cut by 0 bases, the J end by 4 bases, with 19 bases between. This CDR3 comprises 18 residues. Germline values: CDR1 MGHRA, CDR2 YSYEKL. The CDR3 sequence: CASSQDKEGNGPKNIQYF. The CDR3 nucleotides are TGCGCCAGCAGCCAAGATAAGGAGGGAAATGGCCCTAAAAACATTCAGTACTTC.

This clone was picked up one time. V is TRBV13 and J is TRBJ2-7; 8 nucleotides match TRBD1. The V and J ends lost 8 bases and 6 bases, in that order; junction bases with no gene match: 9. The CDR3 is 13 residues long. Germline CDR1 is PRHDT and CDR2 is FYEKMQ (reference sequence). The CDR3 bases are TGTGCCAGCGGCACGACGACAGGGGTCGAGCAGTACTTC. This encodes CASGTTTGVEQYF.

CDR3 in DNA: TGTGCCAGCAGCTCTTACGGACAGGGGGCTGAAGCTTTCTTT. As protein: CASSSYGQGAEAFF. This chain joins TRBV7-2 and TRBJ1-1, with 10 bases identical to TRBD1. This CDR3 is 14 amino acids long. Germline CDR1 is SGHTA and CDR2 is FQGNSA. The junction had 5 bases not matched to a gene; V was cut back by 4 bases and J by 6 bases.

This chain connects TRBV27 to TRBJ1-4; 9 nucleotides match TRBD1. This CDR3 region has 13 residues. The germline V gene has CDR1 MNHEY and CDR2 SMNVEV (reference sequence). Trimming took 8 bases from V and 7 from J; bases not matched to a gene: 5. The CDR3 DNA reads TGTGCCAGCGGCCGGGACAGGGCTGAAAAACTGTTTTTT. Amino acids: CASGRDRAEKLFF.

The CDR3 nucleotides read TGCGCCAGCAGCTTGGGGACAGGGGGCTACGAGCAGTACTTC. It yields the protein CASSLGTGGYEQYF. The chain has TRBV5-1 and TRBJ2-7; 10 bases line up with TRBD1. Germline CDR1 is SGHRS and CDR2 is YFSETQ. The CDR3 is 14 residues long. Trimming at V came to 0 bases and at J to 3 bases, leaving 0 bases not matched to a gene.

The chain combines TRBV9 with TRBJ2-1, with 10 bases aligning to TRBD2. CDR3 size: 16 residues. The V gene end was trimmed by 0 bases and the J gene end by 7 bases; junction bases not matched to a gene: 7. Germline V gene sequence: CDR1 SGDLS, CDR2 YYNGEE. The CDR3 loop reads CASSVEKAGGLNEQFF. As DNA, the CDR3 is TGTGCCAGCAGCGTAGAGAAAGCGGGGGGGCTGAATGAGCAGTTCTTC.

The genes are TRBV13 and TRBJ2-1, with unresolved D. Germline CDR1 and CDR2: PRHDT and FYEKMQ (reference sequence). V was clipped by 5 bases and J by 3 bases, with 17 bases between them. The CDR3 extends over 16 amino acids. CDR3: CASSRPETDLYNEQFF. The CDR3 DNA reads TGTGCCAGCAGCCGGCCAGAAACCGATCTCTACAATGAGCAGTTCTTC.

This CDR3 reads CASSGAGTGWYEQYF. CDR3 coding DNA: TGTGCCAGTAGTGGCGCCGGGACAGGGTGGTACGAGCAGTACTTC. The genes are TRBV19 and TRBJ2-7, with 9 bases identical to TRBD1. V lost 5 bases to trimming and J lost 4 bases; unmatched junction nucleotides: 9. Germline assignment: CDR1 LNHDA and CDR2 SQIVND (reference sequence). The CDR3 runs to 15 residues. Together with reference TRBV19 and TRBJ2-7, the CDR3 gives the full variable domain: DGGITQSPKYLFRKEGQNVTLSCEQNLNHDAMYWYRQDPGQGLRLIYYSQIVNDFQKGDIAEGYSVSREKKESFPLTVTSAQKNPTAFYLCASSGAGTGWYEQYFGPGTRLTVT.

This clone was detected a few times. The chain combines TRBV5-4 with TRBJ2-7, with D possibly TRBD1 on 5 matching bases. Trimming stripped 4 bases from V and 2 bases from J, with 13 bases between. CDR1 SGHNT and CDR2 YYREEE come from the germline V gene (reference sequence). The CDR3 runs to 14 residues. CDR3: CASSPEVGAYEQYF. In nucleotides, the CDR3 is TGTGCCAGCAGCCCCGAGGTAGGGGCCTACGAGCAGTACTTC.

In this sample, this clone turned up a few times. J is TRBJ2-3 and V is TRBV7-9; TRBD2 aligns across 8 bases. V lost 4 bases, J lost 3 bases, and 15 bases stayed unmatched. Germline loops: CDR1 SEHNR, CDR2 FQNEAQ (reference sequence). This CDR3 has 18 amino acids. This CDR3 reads CASSSSPGRAFITDTQYF. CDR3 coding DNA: TGTGCCAGCAGCTCATCGCCCGGGAGGGCGTTCATTACAGATACGCAGTATTTT.

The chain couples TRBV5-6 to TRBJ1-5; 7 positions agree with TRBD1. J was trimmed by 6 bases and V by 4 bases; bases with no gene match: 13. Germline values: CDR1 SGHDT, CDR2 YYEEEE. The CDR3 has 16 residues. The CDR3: CASSAGTEGALQPQHF. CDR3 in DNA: TGTGCCAGCAGCGCCGGGACAGAGGGTGCCCTTCAGCCCCAGCATTTT.

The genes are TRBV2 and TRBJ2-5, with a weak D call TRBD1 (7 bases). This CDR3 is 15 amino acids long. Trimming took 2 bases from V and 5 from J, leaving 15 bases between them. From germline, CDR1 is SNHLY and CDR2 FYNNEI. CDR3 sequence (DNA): TGTGCCAGCAGTGAAACGAACAGGGGAGGCGAGACCCAGTACTTC. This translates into CASSETNRGGETQYF.

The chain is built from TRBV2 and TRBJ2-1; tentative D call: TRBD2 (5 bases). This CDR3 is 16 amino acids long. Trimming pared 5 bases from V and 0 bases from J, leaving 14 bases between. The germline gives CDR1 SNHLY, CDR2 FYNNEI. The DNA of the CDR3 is TGTGCCAGCAGTCCCCTGGGGAGAAGCTCCTACAATGAGCAGTTCTTC. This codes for CASSPLGRSSYNEQFF.

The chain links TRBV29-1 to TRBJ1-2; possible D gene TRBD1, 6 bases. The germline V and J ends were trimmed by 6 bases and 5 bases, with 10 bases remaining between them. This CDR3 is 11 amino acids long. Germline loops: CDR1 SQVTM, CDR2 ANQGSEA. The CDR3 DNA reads TGCAGCGTCGAACAGGGTTATGGCTACACCTTC. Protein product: CSVEQGYGYTF.

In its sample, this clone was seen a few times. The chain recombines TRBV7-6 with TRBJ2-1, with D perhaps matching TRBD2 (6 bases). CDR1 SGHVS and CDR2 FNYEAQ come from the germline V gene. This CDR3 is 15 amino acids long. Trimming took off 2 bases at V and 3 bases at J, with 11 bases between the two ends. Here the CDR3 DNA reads TGTGCCAGCAGCTTACGGGCGGGACTCTACAATGAGCAGTTCTTC. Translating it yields CASSLRAGLYNEQFF. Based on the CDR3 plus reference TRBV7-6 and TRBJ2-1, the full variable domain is GAGVSQSPRYKVTKRGQDVALRCDPISGHVSLYWYRQALGQGPEFLTYFNYEAQQDKSGLPNDRFSAERPEGSISTLTIQRTEQRDSAMYRCASSLRAGLYNEQFFGPGTRLTVL.

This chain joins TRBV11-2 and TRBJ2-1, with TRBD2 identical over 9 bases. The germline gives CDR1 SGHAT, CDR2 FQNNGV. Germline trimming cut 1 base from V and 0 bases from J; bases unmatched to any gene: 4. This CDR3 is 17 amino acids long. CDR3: CASSLGPSGVSYNEQFF. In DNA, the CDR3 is TGTGCCAGCAGCTTAGGTCCTAGCGGGGTCTCCTACAATGAGCAGTTCTTC.

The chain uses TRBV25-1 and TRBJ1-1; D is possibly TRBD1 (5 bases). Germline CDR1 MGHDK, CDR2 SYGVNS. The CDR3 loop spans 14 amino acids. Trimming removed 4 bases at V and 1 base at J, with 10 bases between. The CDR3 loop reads CASSGDGTNTEAFF. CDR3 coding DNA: TGTGCCAGCAGTGGGGATGGGACGAACACTGAAGCTTTCTTT.

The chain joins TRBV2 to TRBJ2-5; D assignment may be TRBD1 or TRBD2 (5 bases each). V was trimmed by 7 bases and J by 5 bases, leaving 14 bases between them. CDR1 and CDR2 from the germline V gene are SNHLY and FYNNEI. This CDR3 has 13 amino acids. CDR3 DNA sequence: TGTGCCAGCACACGGGGCCAGACGGAGACCCAGTACTTC. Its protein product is CASTRGQTETQYF.

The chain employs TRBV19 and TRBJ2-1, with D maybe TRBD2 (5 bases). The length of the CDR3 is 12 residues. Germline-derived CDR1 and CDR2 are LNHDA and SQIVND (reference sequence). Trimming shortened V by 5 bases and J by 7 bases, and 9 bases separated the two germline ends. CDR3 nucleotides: TGTGCCAGTAGTGCTCCGGGGAATGAGCAGTTCTTC. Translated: CASSAPGNEQFF.

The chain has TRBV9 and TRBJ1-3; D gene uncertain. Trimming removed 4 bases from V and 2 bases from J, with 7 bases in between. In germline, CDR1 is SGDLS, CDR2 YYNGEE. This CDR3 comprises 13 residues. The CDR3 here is CASSSGPGNTIYF. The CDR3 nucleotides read TGTGCCAGCAGCTCAGGACCTGGAAACACCATATATTTT. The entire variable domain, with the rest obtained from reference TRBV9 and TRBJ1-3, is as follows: DSGVTQTPKHLITATGQRVTLRCSPRSGDLSVYWYQQSLDQGLQFLIQYYNGEERAKGNILERFSAQQFPDLHSELNLSSLELGDSALYFCASSSGPGNTIYFGEGSWLTVV.

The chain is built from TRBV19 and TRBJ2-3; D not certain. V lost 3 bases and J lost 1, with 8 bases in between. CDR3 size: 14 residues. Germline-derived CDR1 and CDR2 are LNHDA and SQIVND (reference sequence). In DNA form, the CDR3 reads TGTGCCAGTAGTATCGGAACGGGCACAGATACGCAGTATTTT. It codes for CASSIGTGTDTQYF. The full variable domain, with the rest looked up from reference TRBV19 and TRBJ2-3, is DGGITQSPKYLFRKEGQNVTLSCEQNLNHDAMYWYRQDPGQGLRLIYYSQIVNDFQKGDIAEGYSVSREKKESFPLTVTSAQKNPTAFYLCASSIGTGTDTQYFGPGTRLTVL.

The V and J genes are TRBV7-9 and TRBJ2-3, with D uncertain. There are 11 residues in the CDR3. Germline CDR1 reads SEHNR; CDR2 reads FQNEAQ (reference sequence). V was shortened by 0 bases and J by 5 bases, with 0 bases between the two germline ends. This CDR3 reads CASSLADTQYF. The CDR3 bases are TGTGCCAGCAGCTTAGCAGATACGCAGTATTTT. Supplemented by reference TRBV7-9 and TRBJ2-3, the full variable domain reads DTGVSQNPRHKITKRGQNVTFRCDPISEHNRLYWYRQTLGQGPEFLTYFQNEAQLEKSRLLSDRFSAERPKGSFSTLEIQRTEQGDSAMYLCASSLADTQYFGPGTRLTVL.

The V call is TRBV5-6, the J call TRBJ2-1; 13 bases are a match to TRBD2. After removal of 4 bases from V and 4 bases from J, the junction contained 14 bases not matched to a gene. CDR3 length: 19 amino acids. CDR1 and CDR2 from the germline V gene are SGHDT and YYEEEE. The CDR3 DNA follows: TGTGCCAGCAGCCCTGGGGGGTGGACTAGCGGGAGCGGATACAATGAGCAGTTCTTC. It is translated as CASSPGGWTSGSGYNEQFF.

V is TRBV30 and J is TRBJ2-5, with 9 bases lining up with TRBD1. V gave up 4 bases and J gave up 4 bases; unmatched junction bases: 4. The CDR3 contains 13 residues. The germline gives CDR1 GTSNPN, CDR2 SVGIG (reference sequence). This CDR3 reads CAWKRTGVETQYF. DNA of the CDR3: TGTGCCTGGAAACGGACAGGGGTAGAGACCCAGTACTTC.